This T cell receptor beta chain appears in the sequencing data of a study of TIL therapy for anti-PD-1-resistant metastatic lung cancer (dated by TCRdb to the early 2020s). Regarding the study in general: Tumors were harvested before any PD-1/PD-L1 blockade; patients then received nivolumab, and those progressing received lymphodepletion, expanded TIL infusion and IL-2. Enrolled patients had a median age of around 51 years (range about 35-80) and a median tumor PD-L1 proportion score of less than 7%. Most of the cohort had lung adenocarcinoma, four tumors were EGFR-mutant and two were ALK-rearranged, and half of the patients were current or former smokers. Across the cohort, whole-exome sequencing showed a median non-synonymous tumor mutation burden of around 1.4 mutations per megabase. T cell receptor beta sequencing of tumor and peripheral blood was used to follow clonotypes across the tumor, the expanded TIL product and serial blood samples.

The time point label, as the study defines it: pre-treatment sample, taken before nivolumab and TIL therapy. A phase I trial run at two centers enrolled adults with stage 4 NSCLC between October 2017 and January 2020. The samples were obtained from a phase I trial that was single-arm and open-label and tested tumor-infiltrating lymphocyte therapy combined with nivolumab in advanced non-small cell lung cancer. Mononuclear cells from blood collected in EDTA tubes were isolated on a Ficoll gradient and snap-frozen as pellets, and DNA was then extracted using a Qiagen mini-prep kit. The CDR3 covers 13 residues, taking in both the cysteine and the phenylalanine. Just the 39-base CDR3 DNA is kept, in frame starting at base 1. CDR1 is given as SGHAT and CDR2 as FQNNGV, both from the germline V gene. V drops 5 bases and J drops 10 bases, leaving 17 bases in between. About this clone: No antigen is known for it. The record has no base qualities; no much larger clone is one base away.

TCR beta CDR3 regions were amplified from genomic DNA with the immunoSEQ v3 hsTCRB kit using bias-controlled multiplex PCR. TCR libraries were sequenced on an Illumina NextSeq 500 to 1.5 million to 2.5 million read pairs for survey level or roughly 5-6.5 million for deep level. The study's own analysis went as follows. Clonality was reported by immunoSEQ Analyzer software, which also assigned V, D and J genes and filtered out non-productive sequences. Repertoires were compared by productive Simpson clonality and by the Morisita overlap index of productive TRB rearrangements between infused TIL and blood. For each clone in blood, the absolute clonotype count was estimated by multiplying the lymphocyte count by the CD3+ fraction and by the clone's productive frequency. Drawn from immuneACCESS, this table holds only the in-frame rearrangements with V and J called that TCRdb kept. Clones are partly lost; checked studies trace under half to an unresolved V gene and leave the rest unexplained. The V and J calls and the clone size are those of that table, but D and trimming were determined from the DNA. Within this sample are some 45,000 clones, with around 86% of them counted one time only. 4.5% to 6% of the sample comes from the top ten.

The study at large found these results: Infused TIL clonotypes partially replaced the baseline peripheral repertoire then decayed over months, with no apparent association between persistence and response. The study protocol defined all tumor marker inferences as exploratory. Because the cohort was highly selected, with more treatment-naive, never-smoker and oncogene-addicted patients than is typical, generalizability is limited.

The sample consisted of blood, taken at baseline. The sequence links TRBV11-2 to TRBJ1-1; TRBD1 could be the D gene, as 5 bases match. This clonotype originated in a person aged 25 to 79 with non-small cell lung cancer. The DNA sequence reads TGTGCCAGCAGCCGCATCGGGCGGGACCGAGCTTTCTTT. It codes for CASSRIGRDRAFF.